The clone carrying this TCR beta chain is deemed large. Its target is unknown. Sequencing was performed with immunoSEQ multiplex PCR; in TCRdb, only in-frame clones are kept and a portion is missing. Of several thousand clones detected, approximately 70% appear once; the ten largest clones hold 7.8%. After removal of 2 bases from V and 5 bases from J, the junction contained 10 bases not matched to a gene. Germline-derived CDR1 and CDR2 are ENHRY and SYGVKD. CDR3 length: 17 residues. The sample originates from a study of immune cell composition in non-small cell lung cancer. As for the study in general: Histologic subtype was mainly adenocarcinoma or squamous cell carcinoma.

The study, taken as a whole, reports: Dominant in vivo tumour-associated clones were not shown to share tumour-reactive sequences. Lung squamous cell carcinoma tumours had significantly higher top 10 clone scores and productive clonality than lung adenocarcinoma.

Sequencing used lung tumor tissue. This chain connects TRBV10-3 to TRBJ1-4; TRBD1 agrees at 8 bases. The receptor was isolated from a human donor with non-small cell lung cancer. CDR3 bases: TGTGCCATCAGTGAGGAAGAAGAGTACAGGGGGAATGAAAAACTGTTTTTT. Its protein product is CAISEEEEYRGNEKLFF.